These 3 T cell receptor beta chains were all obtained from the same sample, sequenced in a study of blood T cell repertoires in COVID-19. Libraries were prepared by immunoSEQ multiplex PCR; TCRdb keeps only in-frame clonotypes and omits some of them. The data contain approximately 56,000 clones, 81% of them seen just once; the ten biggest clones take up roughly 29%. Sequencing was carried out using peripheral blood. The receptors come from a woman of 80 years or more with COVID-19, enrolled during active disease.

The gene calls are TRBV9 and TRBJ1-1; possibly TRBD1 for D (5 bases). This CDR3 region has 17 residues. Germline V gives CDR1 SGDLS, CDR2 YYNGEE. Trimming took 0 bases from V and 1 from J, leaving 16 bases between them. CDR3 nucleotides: TGTGCCAGCAGCGTAGATCAACGTCCTAGGGGGAACACTGAAGCTTTCTTT. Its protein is CASSVDQRPRGNTEAFF.

The CDR3 coding sequence is TGTGCCAGCAGTTTCGGACTGGAAGAGACCCAGTACTTC. It specifies CASSFGLEETQYF. The chain uses TRBV6-6 and TRBJ2-5; the D gene is possibly TRBD2 (5 bases). Trimming took 4 bases from V and 3 from J, leaving 9 bases between them. Looked up from germline, CDR1 is MNHNY and CDR2 is SVGAGI (reference sequence). The CDR3 runs to 13 residues.

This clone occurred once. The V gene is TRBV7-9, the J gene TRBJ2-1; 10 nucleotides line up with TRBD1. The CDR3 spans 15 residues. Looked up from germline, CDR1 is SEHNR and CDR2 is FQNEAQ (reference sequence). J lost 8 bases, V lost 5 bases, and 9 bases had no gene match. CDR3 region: CASSHPGTGVDEQFF. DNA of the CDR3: TGTGCCAGCAGCCACCCCGGGACAGGGGTAGATGAGCAGTTCTTC.